This TCR beta chain was captured by sequencing in a study of blood T cell repertoires in COVID-19. The junction had 5 bases not matched to a gene; V was cut back by 4 bases and J by 0 bases. The CDR3 has 16 amino acids. The germline CDR1 and CDR2 sequences are SGHTA and FQGTGA. Data came from immunoSEQ multiplex PCR; TCRdb stores just in-frame clones and leaves some out. The sample yields around 150,000 clones, around nine tenths seen once. The chain employs TRBV7-3 and TRBJ2-1; 8 bases map to TRBD1. Sequenced sample: peripheral blood. The clonotype comes from a woman in her sixties or seventies with COVID-19, enrolled during active disease. CDR3 nucleotides: TGTGCCAGCAGCTCTGGACAGGGTAACTCCTACAATGAGCAGTTCTTC. Protein product: CASSSGQGNSYNEQFF.